This is a list of T cell receptor beta chains from one sample in a study of shared clonotypes between healthy human individuals. Only in-frame clones appear in the TCRdb table, and some are missing; sequencing was by immunoSEQ multiplex PCR. The table includes roughly 2.4 million clones, almost 96% detected once. What was sequenced was naive CD4+ T cells sorted from blood. All receptors derive from a man in his late teens or twenties in good health. The CDR3 runs from the conserved cysteine through the conserved F or W. Fields, in order: clone size, J gene, V gene, CDR3 protein. The size of a clone is reported for some rows only, either as once, few or many, or as a class for expanded clones.

clone size: -; J gene: TRBJ1-1; V gene: TRBV5-1; CDR3 protein: CASSPLDRAEAFF
clone size: -; J gene: TRBJ2-1; V gene: TRBV7-3; CDR3 protein: CASSYAGTDNEQFF
clone size: -; J gene: TRBJ2-3; V gene: TRBV6-6; CDR3 protein: CASSSVTDTQYF
clone size: -; J gene: TRBJ1-4; V gene: TRBV6-5; CDR3 protein: CASRSSGNEKLFF
clone size: -; J gene: TRBJ2-3; V gene: TRBV29-1; CDR3 protein: CSVVTSGSTDTQYF
clone size: -; J gene: TRBJ2-2; V gene: TRBV7-9; CDR3 protein: CASSNRITGELFF
clone size: -; J gene: TRBJ1-6; V gene: TRBV9; CDR3 protein: CASSGPGTPERVPLHF
clone size: -; J gene: TRBJ1-1; V gene: TRBV7-2; CDR3 protein: CASSFGSNTEAFF
clone size: -; J gene: TRBJ1-4; V gene: TRBV6-5; CDR3 protein: CASKAGPTNEKLFF
clone size: once; J gene: TRBJ1-2; V gene: TRBV27; CDR3 protein: CASSLSGSRYGYTF
clone size: once; J gene: TRBJ1-6; V gene: TRBV5-4; CDR3 protein: CASSRTGKGSPLHF
clone size: -; J gene: TRBJ2-7; V gene: TRBV6-6; CDR3 protein: CASSYSQTSGYEQYF
clone size: -; J gene: TRBJ1-2; V gene: TRBV2; CDR3 protein: CASSEAGYGYTF
clone size: once; J gene: TRBJ2-5; V gene: TRBV20-1; CDR3 protein: CSPVGQETQYF
clone size: -; J gene: TRBJ2-1; V gene: TRBV6-5; CDR3 protein: CASRVAGANNEQFF
clone size: -; J gene: TRBJ2-5; V gene: TRBV6-6; CDR3 protein: CASSAQGVETQYF
clone size: -; J gene: TRBJ2-1; V gene: TRBV11-2; CDR3 protein: CASSWGGNNEQFF
clone size: -; J gene: TRBJ2-2; V gene: TRBV2; CDR3 protein: CASSVSFTGELFF
clone size: -; J gene: TRBJ2-1; V gene: TRBV5-1; CDR3 protein: CASSFVGHEQFF
clone size: -; J gene: TRBJ2-5; V gene: TRBV7-2; CDR3 protein: CASSSYRGVEETQYF
clone size: once; J gene: TRBJ1-4; V gene: TRBV29-1; CDR3 protein: CSVRRGLNEKLFF
clone size: -; J gene: TRBJ1-1; V gene: TRBV5-6; CDR3 protein: CASSFQDRSTEAFF
clone size: once; J gene: TRBJ2-3; V gene: TRBV10-3; CDR3 protein: CAIRESVASTDTQYF
clone size: -; J gene: TRBJ2-7; V gene: TRBV18; CDR3 protein: CASSPQQTGSSYEQYF
clone size: -; J gene: TRBJ2-2; V gene: TRBV7-2; CDR3 protein: CASSFVDTNTGELFF
clone size: -; J gene: TRBJ2-7; V gene: TRBV9; CDR3 protein: CASSVGGVGTYEQYF
clone size: -; J gene: TRBJ2-7; V gene: TRBV2; CDR3 protein: CASTVLAGVSYEQYF
clone size: -; J gene: TRBJ1-6; V gene: TRBV5-1; CDR3 protein: CASSLAGQINSPLHF
clone size: -; J gene: TRBJ1-2; V gene: TRBV6-5; CDR3 protein: CASSTSRGWPYGYTF
clone size: -; J gene: TRBJ2-7; V gene: TRBV5-1; CDR3 protein: CASSLTSGSPYEQYF
clone size: -; J gene: TRBJ2-3; V gene: TRBV5-8; CDR3 protein: CASSPPVFGGRRDTQYF
clone size: -; J gene: TRBJ1-2; V gene: TRBV5-1; CDR3 protein: CASSLGSGLRVPSYTF
clone size: -; J gene: TRBJ1-6; V gene: TRBV25-1; CDR3 protein: CASSERGVSMGSPLHF
clone size: once; J gene: TRBJ2-5; V gene: TRBV10-3; CDR3 protein: CAISVQGSQETQYF
clone size: once; J gene: TRBJ2-7; V gene: TRBV5-1; CDR3 protein: CASSHGQGAAYEQYF
clone size: -; J gene: TRBJ2-1; V gene: TRBV4-3; CDR3 protein: CASSQGSGSYNEQFF
clone size: once; J gene: TRBJ2-1; V gene: TRBV6-5; CDR3 protein: CASSYGTSGKYEQFF
clone size: -; J gene: TRBJ2-7; V gene: TRBV4-3; CDR3 protein: CASSQAPSGTYEQYF
clone size: -; J gene: TRBJ2-7; V gene: TRBV14; CDR3 protein: CASSRGQGAYEQYF
clone size: -; J gene: TRBJ2-2; V gene: TRBV9; CDR3 protein: CASSDNRGNGELFF
clone size: -; J gene: TRBJ1-2; V gene: TRBV6-5; CDR3 protein: CASSYRGGYTF
clone size: -; J gene: TRBJ2-5; V gene: TRBV9; CDR3 protein: CASSVGRASETQYF
clone size: -; J gene: TRBJ2-1; V gene: TRBV7-9; CDR3 protein: CASSLASGRINEQFF
clone size: -; J gene: TRBJ2-7; V gene: TRBV10-3; CDR3 protein: CAISGLADTYEQYF
clone size: -; J gene: TRBJ1-2; V gene: TRBV18; CDR3 protein: CASSPFEGSDGYTF
clone size: -; J gene: TRBJ1-5; V gene: TRBV5-8; CDR3 protein: CASSLNRGSQGNQPQHF
clone size: once; J gene: TRBJ2-1; V gene: TRBV6-1; CDR3 protein: CASSEEGISYNEQFF
clone size: few; J gene: TRBJ1-1; V gene: TRBV7-2; CDR3 protein: CASSSTTYWTGYMNTEAFF
clone size: -; J gene: TRBJ1-6; V gene: TRBV6-5; CDR3 protein: CASSPGGSYNSPLHF
clone size: -; J gene: TRBJ1-5; V gene: TRBV6-6; CDR3 protein: CASSYSELGNQPQHF
clone size: -; J gene: TRBJ1-1; V gene: TRBV23-1; CDR3 protein: CASSQSRPRGGLNTEAFF
clone size: once; J gene: TRBJ2-5; V gene: TRBV19; CDR3 protein: CASSIRSLAAKETQYF
clone size: -; J gene: TRBJ2-7; V gene: TRBV9; CDR3 protein: CASSVVANSYEQYF
clone size: -; J gene: TRBJ1-1; V gene: TRBV11-2; CDR3 protein: CASSPGQLNTEAFF
clone size: once; J gene: TRBJ1-3; V gene: TRBV19; CDR3 protein: CASSLIGRQTGNTIYF
clone size: once; J gene: TRBJ2-3; V gene: TRBV7-2; CDR3 protein: CASSLGNSIPTDTQYF
clone size: once; J gene: TRBJ1-1; V gene: TRBV10-3; CDR3 protein: CAISEGQGVVEAFF
clone size: -; J gene: TRBJ2-5; V gene: TRBV5-1; CDR3 protein: CASSFVPGLAGGQETQYF
clone size: -; J gene: TRBJ2-7; V gene: TRBV6-1; CDR3 protein: CATRAGAYEQYF